This T cell receptor beta chain was sequenced during a study of blood T cell repertoires in COVID-19. About the study: Acute-phase and convalescent COVID-19 samples originated in the United States, Italy and Spain.

Repertoires were generated with immunoSEQ multiplex PCR, while TCRdb's copy carries only in-frame clones and drops some. The sample has 250,000 or so clones; about 88% are singletons. Within 2 weeks of study entry, exposed participants had contacted a PCR-confirmed or clinician-diagnosed COVID-19 case. Trimming at V came to 5 bases and at J to 4 bases, leaving 7 bases not matched to a gene. Germline V gene lookup returns CDR1 SGHRS and CDR2 YFSETQ. The CDR3 consists of 14 residues. The sample consisted of PBMCs or T cells enriched from blood (not recorded which). The TCR originated in a woman aged 45-59 years who had been exposed to COVID-19. This rearrangement joins TRBV5-1 to TRBJ1-2, with TRBD1 matching over 8 bases. The CDR3 reads CASSYSGTGYGYTF. In nucleotides, the CDR3 is TGCGCCAGCAGTTACTCCGGGACAGGCTATGGCTACACCTTC.